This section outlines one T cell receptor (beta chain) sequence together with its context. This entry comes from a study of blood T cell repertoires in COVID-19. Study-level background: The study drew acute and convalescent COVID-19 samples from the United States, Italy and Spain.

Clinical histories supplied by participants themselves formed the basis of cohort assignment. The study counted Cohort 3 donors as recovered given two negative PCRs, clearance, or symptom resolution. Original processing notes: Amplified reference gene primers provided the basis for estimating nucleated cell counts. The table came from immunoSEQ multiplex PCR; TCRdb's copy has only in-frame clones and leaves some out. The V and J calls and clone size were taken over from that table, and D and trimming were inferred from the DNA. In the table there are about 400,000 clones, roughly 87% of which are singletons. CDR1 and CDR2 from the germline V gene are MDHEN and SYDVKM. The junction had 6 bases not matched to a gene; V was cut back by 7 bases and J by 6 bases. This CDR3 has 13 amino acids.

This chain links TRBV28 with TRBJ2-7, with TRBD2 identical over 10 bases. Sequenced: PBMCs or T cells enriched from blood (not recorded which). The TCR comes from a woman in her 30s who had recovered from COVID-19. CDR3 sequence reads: CASMLAGVSEQYF. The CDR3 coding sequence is TGTGCCAGCATGCTAGCGGGAGTATCCGAGCAGTACTTC.